These 2 T cell receptor delta chains were all obtained from the same sample, sequenced in a study of gamma-delta T cells after stem cell transplantation. TCRdb made new clone calls on the RT-PCR reads using CATT. The repertoire has 250 or so delta-chain clones, 4% to 6% of them found once; the top ten carry roughly four fifths. Sequencing input: gamma-delta T cells. The receptor source for this set is a human donor. It is not recorded whose cells these are; they may come from a transplant donor.

In its sample, this clone ranks as hyperexpanded (1% or more). The identical CDR3 is also encoded by other nucleotide sequences in the sample. The rearrangement joins TRDV2 to TRDJ1; the D is unclear. Germline-derived CDR1 and CDR2 are GEAIGNYY and EKD. This CDR3 region has 15 residues. V was cut by 3 bases and J by 0 bases, with 13 bases left in between. DNA for the CDR3: TGTGCCTGTGACCCCTTACTCGGTCACACCGATAAACTCATCTTT. It specifies CACDPLLGHTDKLIF.

This clone was counted a few times. The chain recombines TRDV2 with TRDJ3; D call uncertain. CDR1 GEAIGNYY and CDR2 EKD come from the germline V gene. The CDR3 loop spans 18 amino acids. The V and J ends lost 0 bases and 1 base respectively, with 12 bases between them. CDR3: CACDTVAEGSWDTRQMFF. DNA for the CDR3: TGTGCCTGTGACACCGTAGCTGAGGGGTCCTGGGACACCCGACAGATGTTTTTC.